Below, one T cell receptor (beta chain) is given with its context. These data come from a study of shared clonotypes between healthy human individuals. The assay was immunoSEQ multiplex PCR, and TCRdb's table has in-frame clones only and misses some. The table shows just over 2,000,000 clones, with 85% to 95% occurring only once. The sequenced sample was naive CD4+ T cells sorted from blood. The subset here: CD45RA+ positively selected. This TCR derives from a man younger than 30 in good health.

CDR3 in amino acids: CASSSGLPGRNEQYF. DNA for the CDR3: TGTGCCAGCTCCTCCGGGTTACCCGGTAGGAACGAGCAGTACTTC. This chain links TRBV18 with TRBJ2-7; no reliable D call. Germline values: CDR1 KGHSH, CDR2 LQKENI. V dropped 6 bases and J dropped 5 bases, with 20 bases sitting between them. CDR3 length equals 15 residues.